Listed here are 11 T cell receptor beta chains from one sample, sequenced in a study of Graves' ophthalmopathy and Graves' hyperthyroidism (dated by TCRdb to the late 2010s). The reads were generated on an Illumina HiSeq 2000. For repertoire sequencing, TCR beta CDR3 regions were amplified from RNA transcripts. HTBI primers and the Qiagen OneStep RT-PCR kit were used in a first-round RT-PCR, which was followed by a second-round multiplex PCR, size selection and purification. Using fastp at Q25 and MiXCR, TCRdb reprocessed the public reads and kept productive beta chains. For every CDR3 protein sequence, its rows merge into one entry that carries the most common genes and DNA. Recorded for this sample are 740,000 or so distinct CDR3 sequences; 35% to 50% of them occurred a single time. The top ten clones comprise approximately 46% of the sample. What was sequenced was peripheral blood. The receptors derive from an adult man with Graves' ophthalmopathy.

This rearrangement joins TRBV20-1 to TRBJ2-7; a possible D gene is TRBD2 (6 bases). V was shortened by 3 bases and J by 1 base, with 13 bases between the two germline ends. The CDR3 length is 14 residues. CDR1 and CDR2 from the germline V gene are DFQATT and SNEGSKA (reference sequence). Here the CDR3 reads CSASYWRESYEQYF. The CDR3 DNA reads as TGCAGTGCTAGTTATTGGAGGGAGTCCTACGAGCAGTACTTC.

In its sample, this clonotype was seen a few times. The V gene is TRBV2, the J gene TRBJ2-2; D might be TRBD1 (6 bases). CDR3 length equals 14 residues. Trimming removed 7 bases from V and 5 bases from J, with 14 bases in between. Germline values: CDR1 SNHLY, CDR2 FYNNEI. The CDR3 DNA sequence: TGTGCCAGCATCTTGTCACAGGGAACCGGGGAGCTGTTTTTT. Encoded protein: CASILSQGTGELFF.

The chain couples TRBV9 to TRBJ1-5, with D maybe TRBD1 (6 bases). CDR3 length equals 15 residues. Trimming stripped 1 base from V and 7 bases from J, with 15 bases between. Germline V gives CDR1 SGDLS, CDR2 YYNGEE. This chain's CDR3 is CASSVNPGAGQPQHF. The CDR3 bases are TGTGCCAGCAGCGTAAATCCAGGGGCTGGGCAGCCCCAGCATTTT.

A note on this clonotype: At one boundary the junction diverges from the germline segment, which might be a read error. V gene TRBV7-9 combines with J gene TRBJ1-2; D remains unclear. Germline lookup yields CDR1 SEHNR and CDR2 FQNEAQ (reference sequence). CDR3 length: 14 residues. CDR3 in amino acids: CASSLDGPNYGYTF. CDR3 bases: TGCGCCAGCAGCTTGGACGGACCTAACTATGGCTACACCTTC. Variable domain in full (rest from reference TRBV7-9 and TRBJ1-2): DTGVSQNPRHKITKRGQNVTFRCDPISEHNRLYWYRQTLGQGPEFLTYFQNEAQLEKSRLLSDRFSAERPKGSFSTLEIQRTEQGDSAMYLCASSLDGPNYGYTFGSGTRLTVV.

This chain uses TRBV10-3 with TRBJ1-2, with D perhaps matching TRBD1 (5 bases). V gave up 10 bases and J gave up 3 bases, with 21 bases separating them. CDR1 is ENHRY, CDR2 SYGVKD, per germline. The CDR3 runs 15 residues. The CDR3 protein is CASREVGGTHYGYTF. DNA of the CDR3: TGTGCCAGCAGAGAAGTCGGAGGGACTCACTATGGCTACACCTTC.

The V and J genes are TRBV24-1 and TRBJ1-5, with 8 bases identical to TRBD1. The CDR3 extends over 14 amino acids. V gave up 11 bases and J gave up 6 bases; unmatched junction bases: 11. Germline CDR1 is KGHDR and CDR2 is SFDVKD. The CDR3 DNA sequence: TGTGCCAGCAGAGGGGACAGGTTGAGTCAGCCCCAGCATTTT. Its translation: CASRGDRLSQPQHF.

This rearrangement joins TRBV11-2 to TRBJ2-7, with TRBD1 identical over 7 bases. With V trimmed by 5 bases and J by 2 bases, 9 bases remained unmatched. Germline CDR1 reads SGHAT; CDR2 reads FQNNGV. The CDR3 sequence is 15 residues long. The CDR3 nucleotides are TGTGCCAGCAGCAGCGGACAGGTTCCTACCTACGAGCAGTACTTC. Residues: CASSSGQVPTYEQYF.

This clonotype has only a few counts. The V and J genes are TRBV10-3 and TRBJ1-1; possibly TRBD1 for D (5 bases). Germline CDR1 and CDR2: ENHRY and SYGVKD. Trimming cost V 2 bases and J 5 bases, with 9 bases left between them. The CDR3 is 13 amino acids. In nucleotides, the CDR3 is TGTGCCATCAGTGAGGGCGGGGGTACTGAAGCTTTCTTT. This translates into CAISEGGGTEAFF.

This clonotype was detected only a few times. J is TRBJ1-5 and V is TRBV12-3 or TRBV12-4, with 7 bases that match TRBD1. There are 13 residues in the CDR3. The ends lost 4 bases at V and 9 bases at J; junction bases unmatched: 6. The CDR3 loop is CASSWQGGRPQHF. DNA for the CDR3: TGTGCCAGCAGTTGGCAGGGGGGCCGGCCCCAGCATTTT.

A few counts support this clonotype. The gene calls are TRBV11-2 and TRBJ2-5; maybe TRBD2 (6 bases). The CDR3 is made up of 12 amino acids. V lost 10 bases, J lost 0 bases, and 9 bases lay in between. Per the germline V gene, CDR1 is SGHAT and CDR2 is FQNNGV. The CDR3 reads CATAGYQETQYF. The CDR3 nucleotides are TGTGCCACGGCGGGGTACCAAGAGACCCAGTACTTC.

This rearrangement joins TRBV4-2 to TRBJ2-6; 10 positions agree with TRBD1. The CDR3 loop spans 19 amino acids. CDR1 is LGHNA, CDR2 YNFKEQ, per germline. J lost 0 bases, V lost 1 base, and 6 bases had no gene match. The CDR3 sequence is CASSQGRGQGYSGANVLTF. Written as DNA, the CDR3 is TGTGCCAGCAGCCAAGGGAGGGGACAGGGGTACTCTGGGGCCAACGTCCTGACTTTC.